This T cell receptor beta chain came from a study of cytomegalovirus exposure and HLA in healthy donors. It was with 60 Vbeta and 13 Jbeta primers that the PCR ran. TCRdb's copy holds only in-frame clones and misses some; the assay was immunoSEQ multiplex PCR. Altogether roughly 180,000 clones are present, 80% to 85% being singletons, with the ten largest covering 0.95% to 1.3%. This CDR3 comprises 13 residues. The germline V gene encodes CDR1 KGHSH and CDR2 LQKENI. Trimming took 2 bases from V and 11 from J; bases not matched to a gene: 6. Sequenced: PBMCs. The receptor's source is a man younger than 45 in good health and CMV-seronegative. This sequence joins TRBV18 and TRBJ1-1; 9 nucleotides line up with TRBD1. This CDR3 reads CASSPTGGSLAFF. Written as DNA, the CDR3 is TGTGCCAGCTCACCAACAGGGGGCTCGTTGGCTTTCTTT. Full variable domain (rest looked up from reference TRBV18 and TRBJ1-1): NAGVMQNPRHLVRRRGQEARLRCSPMKGHSHVYWYRQLPEEGLKFMVYLQKENIIDESGMPKERFSAEFPKEGPSILRIQQVVRGDSAAYFCASSPTGGSLAFFGQGTRLTVV.